One sample yielded the 22 T cell receptor beta chains listed below, sequenced in a study of T cell responses to AZD1222 COVID-19 vaccine. Clones were read by immunoSEQ multiplex PCR, and TCRdb kept only the in-frame ones, dropping some. This repertoire shows about 130,000 clones, 80% to 90% found once; its top ten account for 1.9%. Material: peripheral blood, obtained on day 0 of AZD1222 vaccination. The origin of the receptors is an adult in good health.

The rearrangement joins TRBV11-2 to TRBJ1-3; unclear D gene. The CDR3 length is 15 residues. CDR1 is SGHAT and CDR2 is FQNNGV in the germline V gene. V dropped 6 bases and J dropped 4 bases, with 16 bases sitting between them. This chain's CDR3 is CASRRRFSGGNTIYF. As DNA, the CDR3 is TGTGCCAGCAGACGCAGGTTTTCGGGAGGAAACACCATATATTTT.

This clone came up a few times. The rearrangement joins TRBV11-2 to TRBJ2-7; 9 bases are a match to TRBD1. Trimming at V came to 1 base and at J to 2 bases, leaving 9 bases not matched to a gene. The CDR3 runs 17 residues. Germline V gene data show CDR1 as SGHAT and CDR2 as FQNNGV. Here the CDR3 DNA reads TGTGCCAGCAGCTTAGGACCTACAGGGGGCGGAACCTACGAGCAGTACTTC. As protein: CASSLGPTGGGTYEQYF.

The rearrangement uses TRBV5-1 and TRBJ2-5; 11 bases map to TRBD2. With 3 bases clipped from V and 4 bases from J, the junction kept 8 bases outside the gene matches. The germline V gene has CDR1 SGHRS and CDR2 YFSETQ. This CDR3 is 16 amino acids long. CDR3 in DNA: TGCGCCAGCAGCTGGGGACTAGCGGCGGTGGGAGAGACCCAGTACTTC. This translates into CASSWGLAAVGETQYF.

The rearrangement uses TRBV6-2 or TRBV6-3 and TRBJ1-6; D gene uncertain. Germline V gene data show CDR1 as MNHEY and CDR2 as SVGEGT. The length of the CDR3 is 16 residues. Between the trimmed V and J ends, which lost 0 bases and 0 bases, there was a span of 6 bases. The CDR3 region is CASSYSGSSYNSPLHF. The CDR3 bases are TGTGCCAGCAGTTACTCGGGGAGCTCCTATAATTCACCCCTCCACTTT.

The chain is built from TRBV2 and TRBJ1-1; 9 bases match TRBD1. After removal of 6 bases from V and 2 bases from J, the junction contained 7 bases not matched to a gene. The CDR3 is 15 amino acids. Looked up from germline, CDR1 is SNHLY and CDR2 is FYNNEI. The CDR3 loop is CASRGDRDDNTEAFF. CDR3 in DNA: TGTGCCAGCAGGGGGGACAGGGATGATAACACTGAAGCTTTCTTT.

The rearrangement links TRBV6-4 to TRBJ2-3; 11 bases are a match to TRBD1. Germline V lookup: CDR1 MRHNA, CDR2 SNTAGT. Trimming took 0 bases from V and 4 from J; bases not matched to a gene: 3. The CDR3 is made up of 16 amino acids. CDR3 residues: CASSDSTGQGADTQYF. In nucleotides, the CDR3 is TGTGCCAGCAGTGACTCGACGGGACAGGGGGCAGATACGCAGTATTTT.

The chain recombines TRBV7-3 with TRBJ1-1; D gene ambiguous. Germline loops: CDR1 SGHTA, CDR2 FQGTGA. This CDR3 spans 12 amino acids. Deletions cut 7 bases from V and 1 base from J, with 7 bases between. CDR3 sequence: CASKGRNTEAFF. The CDR3 bases are TGTGCCAGCAAAGGGAGGAACACTGAAGCTTTCTTT.

The genes are TRBV10-3 and TRBJ1-1, with D perhaps TRBD1 (5 bases). CDR3 length: 14 amino acids. Germline V gives CDR1 ENHRY, CDR2 SYGVKD. V dropped 0 bases and J dropped 5 bases, with 10 bases sitting between them. In nucleotides, the CDR3 is TGTGCCATCAGTGAGTCGGGTGGGGGGACTGAAGCTTTCTTT. Residues: CAISESGGGTEAFF.

V is TRBV12-3 or TRBV12-4 and J is TRBJ2-7; D is unclear. V gave up 4 bases and J gave up 1 base, with 8 bases separating them. The CDR3 extends over 13 amino acids. CDR3 sequence reads: CASSYGPSYEQYF. As DNA, the CDR3 is TGTGCCAGCAGTTATGGACCGTCCTACGAGCAGTACTTC.

V gene TRBV28 combines with J gene TRBJ2-3; 7 bases align to TRBD2. Germline V gene sequence: CDR1 MDHEN, CDR2 SYDVKM. V trimming: 5 bases; J trimming: 6 bases; junction bases outside the gene matches: 8. The CDR3 has 14 residues. The CDR3 sequence: CASSPHSGTDTQYF. DNA for the CDR3: TGTGCCAGCAGTCCGCACAGCGGGACGGATACGCAGTATTTT. The variable domain in full, with the rest retrieved from reference TRBV28 and TRBJ2-3, is DVKVTQSSRYLVKRTGEKVFLECVQDMDHENMFWYRQDPGLGLRLIYFSYDVKMKEKGDIPEGYSVSREKKERFSLILESASTNQTSMYLCASSPHSGTDTQYFGPGTRLTVL.

In its sample, this clone was seen once. The chain combines TRBV4-1 with TRBJ1-2, with 7 bases lining up with TRBD1. Trimming at V came to 1 base and at J to 0 bases, leaving 5 bases not matched to a gene. The germline gives CDR1 MGHRA, CDR2 YSYEKL. The CDR3 consists of 16 residues. CDR3 in amino acids: CASSQGQGNTNYGYTF. In DNA form, the CDR3 reads TGCGCCAGCAGCCAAGGACAGGGCAATACTAACTATGGCTACACCTTC.

This chain links TRBV7-3 with TRBJ1-1; 9 nucleotides match TRBD1. CDR1 and CDR2 from the germline V gene are SGHTA and FQGTGA. The V gene end was trimmed by 4 bases and the J gene end by 5 bases; junction bases not matched to a gene: 11. This CDR3 is built from 16 residues. Here the CDR3 DNA reads TGTGCCAGCAGCTCGCTGGACAGGGGTGATGGTACTGAAGCTTTCTTT. This encodes CASSSLDRGDGTEAFF.

This rearrangement joins TRBV29-1 to TRBJ2-1; the match to TRBD2 covers 10 bases. Trimming at V came to 5 bases and at J to 10 bases, leaving 14 bases not matched to a gene. CDR1 and CDR2 from the germline V gene are SQVTM and ANQGSEA. The CDR3 loop spans 15 amino acids. The CDR3 nucleotides are TGCAGCGTTTCCGCGCGGCTAGCGGGAGCGGGCGAGCAGTTCTTC. Translation: CSVSARLAGAGEQFF.

The chain recombines TRBV5-1 with TRBJ1-1; 9 nucleotides align to TRBD1. The CDR3 contains 15 residues. Germline values: CDR1 SGHRS, CDR2 YFSETQ. After removal of 4 bases from V and 1 base from J, the junction contained 5 bases not matched to a gene. The CDR3 protein is CASSNTGQGNTEAFF. CDR3 coding DNA: TGCGCCAGCAGCAATACGGGACAGGGGAACACTGAAGCTTTCTTT.

This chain connects TRBV28 to TRBJ1-3; TRBD1 matches 7 bases. Germline CDR1 is MDHEN and CDR2 is SYDVKM. V dropped 1 base and J dropped 2; count of bases not matched to a gene: 2. The CDR3 length is 15 residues. CDR3 bases: TGTGCCAGCAGTTTATTCGGGACAGCTGGAAACACCATATATTTT. Translation: CASSLFGTAGNTIYF.

V is TRBV27 and J is TRBJ1-2; tentatively, D is TRBD1 (5 bases). Trimming left V 9 bases short and J 0 bases short, with 11 bases between. The CDR3 contains 13 residues. Germline CDR1 reads MNHEY; CDR2 reads SMNVEV (reference sequence). The CDR3 is CASSTAPNYGYTF. The CDR3 DNA is TGTGCCAGTTCGACAGCCCCTAACTATGGCTACACCTTC.

Remarks on this clone: Other DNA sequences in the sample encode the same CDR3. The chain links TRBV12-3 or TRBV12-4 to TRBJ2-1, with unresolved D. This CDR3 has 11 amino acids. V lost 6 bases and J 7 bases, leaving 7 bases between the germline ends. In nucleotides, the CDR3 is TGTGCCAGCAGCCTTTGGAATGAGCAGTTCTTC. It encodes CASSLWNEQFF.

CDR3 amino acids: CASSSRGSTDGYTF. As DNA, the CDR3 is TGTGCCAGCAGCTCACGAGGCTCAACCGACGGCTACACCTTC. The chain is built from TRBV5-4 and TRBJ1-2; D is unclear. Trimming removed 3 bases at V and 8 bases at J, with 17 bases between. Germline CDR1 is SGHNT and CDR2 is YYREEE (reference sequence). This CDR3 comprises 14 residues. The full variable domain, in which reference TRBV5-4 and TRBJ1-2 provide the parts outside the CDR3, is ETGVTQSPTHLIKTRGQQVTLRCSSQSGHNTVSWYQQALGQGPQFIFQYYREEENGRGNFPPRFSGLQFPNYSSELNVNALELDDSALYLCASSSRGSTDGYTFGSGTRLTVV.

CDR3 in DNA: TGTGCCAGCACCGGTTCGGGGCCAAAGACCCAGTACTTC. As protein: CASTGSGPKTQYF. The rearrangement uses TRBV3-1 (or the pseudogene TRBV3-2) and TRBJ2-5; D is tentatively TRBD1 or TRBD2 (5 bases each). The germline CDR1 and CDR2 sequences are LGHDT and YNNKEL (reference sequence). Trimming stripped 7 bases from V and 6 bases from J, with 15 bases between. The CDR3 extends over 13 amino acids.

V is TRBV3-1 (or the pseudogene TRBV3-2) and J is TRBJ2-5; D is unresolved. In germline, CDR1 is LGHDT, CDR2 YNNKEL (reference sequence). V lost 1 base, J lost 2 bases, and 11 bases lay in between. The CDR3 is 15 amino acids. The CDR3 spells CASSQVMGWQETQYF. The CDR3 DNA is TGTGCCAGCAGCCAAGTAATGGGCTGGCAAGAGACCCAGTACTTC.

This clone appeared a few times. The rearrangement links TRBV7-2 to TRBJ1-5, with 9 nucleotides matching TRBD1. With 0 bases clipped from V and 6 bases from J, the junction kept 6 bases outside the gene matches. Germline loops: CDR1 SGHTA, CDR2 FQGNSA. This CDR3 is built from 16 residues. This chain's CDR3 is CASSLAGTGSLQPQHF. DNA of the CDR3: TGTGCCAGCAGCTTAGCAGGGACAGGGTCGCTTCAGCCCCAGCATTTT.

The chain has TRBV7-2 and TRBJ2-1, with a weak D call TRBD2 (5 bases). The V end was cut by 5 bases, the J end by 8 bases, with 22 bases between. CDR3 length equals 16 residues. Per germline, CDR1 SGHTA and CDR2 FQGNSA. This chain's CDR3 is CASSPSIAGLVHEQFF. CDR3 nucleotide sequence: TGTGCCAGCAGCCCATCAATCGCGGGTCTGGTCCATGAGCAGTTCTTC. The full variable domain, completed using reference TRBV7-2 and TRBJ2-1, is GAGVSQSPSNKVTEKGKDVELRCDPISGHTALYWYRQSLGQGLEFLIYFQGNSAPDKSGLPSDRFSAERTGGSVSTLTIQRTQQEDSAVYLCASSPSIAGLVHEQFFGPGTRLTVL.